The clone carrying this T cell receptor beta chain has just a few counts. V shed 4 bases and J shed 12 bases, with 11 bases lying between them. The CDR3 extends over 11 amino acids. Amplified TCR beta CDR3 regions came from RNA transcripts. TCR CDR3 underwent first-round RT-PCR with the HTBI primer set. TCRdb processed the multiplex PCR reads anew with MiXCR; each CDR3 protein has one entry. This table holds hundreds of thousands of distinct CDR3 sequences, about 16% found once. The sample originates from a study of T cells in Graves' hyperthyroidism and ophthalmopathy. The specimen was blood. The J gene is TRBJ2-3, the V gene TRBV12-3 or TRBV12-4; tentatively, D is TRBD1 or TRBD2 (5 bases each). The receptor comes from a woman aged 40 to 50 with Graves' ophthalmopathy. The CDR3 DNA is TGTGCCAGCAGTTACGGGACGACTCAGTATTTT. Translating gives CASSYGTTQYF.